The sequence of this TCR beta chain was determined in a study of T cell responses to AZD1222 COVID-19 vaccine. As for the study in general: Some second doses came at about 4 weeks and others at about 12 weeks; these were pooled. Regarding the study as a whole: Sampling captured repertoires only after the peak T cell response. Females outnumbered males among donors, who were mostly white British; clonal diversity was possibly underestimated. Spike-wide vaccine-associated CD4 TCRs dominated at 160-218 and 743-854.

Profiling relied on immunoSEQ multiplex PCR, and the TCRdb table lists in-frame clones only, not all of them. The data hold some 70,000 clones, with roughly four fifths observed a single time. Concerning this clone itself: Its target is not known.

Germline V lookup: CDR1 LGHNA, CDR2 YSLEER. This CDR3 spans 19 amino acids. V shed 0 bases, J shed 0 bases, and the junction held 9 bases outside the gene matches. The receptor comes from an adult in good health. Sequenced here: peripheral blood, sampled on day 0 of AZD1222 vaccination. The rearrangement uses TRBV4-3 and TRBJ2-1, with TRBD2 matching 9 bases. In nucleotides, the CDR3 is TGCGCCAGCAGCCAAGATCCGTTAGCGGGGGCGAGCTCCTACAATGAGCAGTTCTTC. As protein: CASSQDPLAGASSYNEQFF.